Listed below are T cell receptor beta chains from one sample, sequenced in a study of blood T cell repertoires in COVID-19. Clones were read by immunoSEQ multiplex PCR, and TCRdb kept only the in-frame ones, dropping some. Of a few hundred thousand clones detected, around 82% appear once; the ten largest clones hold around 16%. The sample taken for sequencing was peripheral blood. Every receptor here comes from a person in their 70s with COVID-19, enrolled during active disease. Both conserved end residues are part of each CDR3. A D gene is named only where the DNA matches it firmly. Where a row states a size, it is once, few, many or the class of an expanded clone; other rows omit it.

abundance: NA
v_gene: TRBV11-3
d_gene: NA
j_gene: TRBJ2-3
CDR3nt: TGTGCCAGCAGCTTTGGGCAGACCCCAGATACGCAGTATTTT
CDR3aa: CASSFGQTPDTQYF

abundance: few
v_gene: TRBV28
d_gene: NA
j_gene: TRBJ1-2
CDR3nt: TGTGCCAGCAGTTTGGTACATCCAAGCTATGGCTACACCTTC
CDR3aa: CASSLVHPSYGYTF

abundance: NA
v_gene: TRBV30
d_gene: TRBD1
j_gene: TRBJ1-4
CDR3nt: TGTGCCTGGAGGTCGGGACAGAGTGCAACTAATGAAAAACTGTTTTTT
CDR3aa: CAWRSGQSATNEKLFF

abundance: NA
v_gene: TRBV9
d_gene: TRBD2
j_gene: TRBJ2-7
CDR3nt: TGTGCCAGCAGCGTAGGGGGACTAGCGAGTTCCTACGAGCAGTACTTC
CDR3aa: CASSVGGLASSYEQYF

abundance: NA
v_gene: TRBV18
d_gene: NA
j_gene: TRBJ1-4
CDR3nt: TGTGCCAGCTCACCAGCCAATTCCGGGGGGACTAATGAAAAACTGTTTTTT
CDR3aa: CASSPANSGGTNEKLFF

abundance: NA
v_gene: TRBV19
d_gene: NA
j_gene: TRBJ2-2
CDR3nt: TGTGCCAGTAGTCCTAGCGCCAACACCGGGGAGCTGTTTTTT
CDR3aa: CASSPSANTGELFF

abundance: few
v_gene: TRBV27
d_gene: TRBD1
j_gene: TRBJ1-3
CDR3nt: TGTGCCAGCGGGGGAGGACAGGGCTCTGGAAACACCATATATTTT
CDR3aa: CASGGGQGSGNTIYF

abundance: NA
v_gene: TRBV18
d_gene: TRBD2
j_gene: TRBJ2-7
CDR3nt: TGTGCCAGCTCACCACTAGGGCGGGAGGACGAGCAGTACTTC
CDR3aa: CASSPLGREDEQYF

abundance: NA
v_gene: TRBV3-1/TRBV3-2
d_gene: NA
j_gene: TRBJ2-2
CDR3nt: TGTGCCAGCAGTTTACAGAGGAACACCGGGGAGCTGTTTTTT
CDR3aa: CASSLQRNTGELFF

abundance: NA
v_gene: TRBV12-3/TRBV12-4
d_gene: TRBD2
j_gene: TRBJ2-7
CDR3nt: TGTGCCAGCAAGAACAGCGGGAGAAACGAGCAGTACTTC
CDR3aa: CASKNSGRNEQYF

abundance: NA
v_gene: TRBV5-8
d_gene: NA
j_gene: TRBJ1-2
CDR3nt: TGTGCCAGCAGGGGGGCTACGAACTATGGCTACACCTTC
CDR3aa: CASRGATNYGYTF

abundance: NA
v_gene: TRBV13
d_gene: NA
j_gene: TRBJ2-1
CDR3nt: TGTGCCAGCAGCTTCTTTGCGGACAATGAGCAGTTCTTC
CDR3aa: CASSFFADNEQFF

abundance: NA
v_gene: TRBV27
d_gene: NA
j_gene: TRBJ1-5
CDR3nt: TGTGCCAGCAGTCCCGTTACGGGGGGAAGTCAGCCCCAGCATTTT
CDR3aa: CASSPVTGGSQPQHF

abundance: NA
v_gene: TRBV5-1
d_gene: NA
j_gene: TRBJ2-4
CDR3nt: TGCGCCAGCAGCACGGGTTTGGGTAACATTCAGTACTTC
CDR3aa: CASSTGLGNIQYF

abundance: NA
v_gene: TRBV6-2/TRBV6-3
d_gene: TRBD1
j_gene: TRBJ1-1
CDR3nt: TGTGCCAGCAGTCCGAAAAGATATTCCTCAGGGGGGACTGAAGCTTTCTTT
CDR3aa: CASSPKRYSSGGTEAFF

abundance: NA
v_gene: TRBV10-3
d_gene: NA
j_gene: TRBJ1-2
CDR3nt: TGTGCCATCAGTCAGGATAGCTATGGCTACACCTTC
CDR3aa: CAISQDSYGYTF

abundance: NA
v_gene: TRBV25-1
d_gene: NA
j_gene: TRBJ2-7
CDR3nt: TGTGCCAGCAGTGAAGGGGGGGCCTCCTACGAGCAGTACTTC
CDR3aa: CASSEGGASYEQYF

abundance: NA
v_gene: TRBV5-6
d_gene: TRBD1
j_gene: TRBJ2-7
CDR3nt: TGTGCCAGCAGCTACGGTTCCGGACAGGGTGCCTTC
CDR3aa: CASSYGSGQGAF

abundance: NA
v_gene: TRBV10-3
d_gene: TRBD1
j_gene: TRBJ1-2
CDR3nt: TGTGCCTCCCGGGACAGGGAGGTGAATGGCTACACCTTC
CDR3aa: CASRDREVNGYTF

abundance: NA
v_gene: TRBV6-5
d_gene: NA
j_gene: TRBJ1-6
CDR3nt: TGTGCCAGCAGTTATAGGCAGGCCAAATATAATTCACCCCTCCACTTT
CDR3aa: CASSYRQAKYNSPLHF

abundance: NA
v_gene: TRBV7-2
d_gene: TRBD2
j_gene: TRBJ2-1
CDR3nt: TGTGCCAGCAGCTTAGTTCAGTGGGGGGGGAATGAGCAGTTCTTC
CDR3aa: CASSLVQWGGNEQFF

abundance: NA
v_gene: TRBV6-1
d_gene: TRBD2
j_gene: TRBJ2-3
CDR3nt: TGTGCCAGCAGTGAACCGGGACTAGCAATAGATACGCAGTATTTT
CDR3aa: CASSEPGLAIDTQYF

abundance: NA
v_gene: TRBV27
d_gene: TRBD1
j_gene: TRBJ2-1
CDR3nt: TGTGCCAGCAGTTTAGGGACAGGCAATGAGCAGTTCTTC
CDR3aa: CASSLGTGNEQFF

abundance: NA
v_gene: TRBV2
d_gene: TRBD2
j_gene: TRBJ2-7
CDR3nt: TGTGCCAGCAGGGATAGCGGGAGGGCCTTCTACGAGCAGTACTTC
CDR3aa: CASRDSGRAFYEQYF

abundance: NA
v_gene: TRBV19
d_gene: NA
j_gene: TRBJ1-4
CDR3nt: TGTGCCAGTCAGGACAGAGCGTCAACTAATGAAAAACTGTTTTTT
CDR3aa: CASQDRASTNEKLFF

abundance: NA
v_gene: TRBV18
d_gene: NA
j_gene: TRBJ2-1
CDR3nt: TGTGCCAGCTCACCGAAAACAGTGAGCTCCTACAATGAGCAGTTCTTC
CDR3aa: CASSPKTVSSYNEQFF

abundance: NA
v_gene: TRBV25-1
d_gene: TRBD1
j_gene: TRBJ1-2
CDR3nt: TGTGCCAGCAGTGAACCGGGGACAGCCGCTAACTATGGCTACACCTTC
CDR3aa: CASSEPGTAANYGYTF